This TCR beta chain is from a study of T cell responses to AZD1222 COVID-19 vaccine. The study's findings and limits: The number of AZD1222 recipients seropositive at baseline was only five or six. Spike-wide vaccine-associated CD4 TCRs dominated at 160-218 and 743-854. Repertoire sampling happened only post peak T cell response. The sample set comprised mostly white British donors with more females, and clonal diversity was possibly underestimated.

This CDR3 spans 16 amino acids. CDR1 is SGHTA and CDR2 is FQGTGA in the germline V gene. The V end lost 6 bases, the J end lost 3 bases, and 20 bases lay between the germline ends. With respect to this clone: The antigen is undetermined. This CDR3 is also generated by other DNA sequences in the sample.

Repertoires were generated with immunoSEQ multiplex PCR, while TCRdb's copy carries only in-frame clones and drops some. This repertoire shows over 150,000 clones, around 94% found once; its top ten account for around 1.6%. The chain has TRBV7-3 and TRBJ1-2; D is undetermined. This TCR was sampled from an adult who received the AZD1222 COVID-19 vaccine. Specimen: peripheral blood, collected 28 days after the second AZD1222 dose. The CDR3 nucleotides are TGTGCCAGCAGTTCCCCCCGGGCAGGTGTAGACTATGGCTACACCTTC. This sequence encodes CASSSPRAGVDYGYTF.